This T cell receptor beta chain emerged from a study of vaccination effects on CD4 cells after COVID-19. Findings and caveats of the study: Clones arising from infection and from vaccination showed marked clonal contraction late after vaccination. Healthy vaccinees' vaccine-induced clones included only 1 of 255 that recognized common cold coronaviruses.

Viral peptide pools were used in the ViraFEST assay to expand antigen-specific CD4+ T cells, and sequencing came afterward. The culture ran for nine to eleven days, and then CD4+ T cells were isolated. No vaccinee had earlier SARS-CoV-2 infection, and nucleocapsid antibodies were negative. PBMC cultures contained around 2 million cells per well, approximately 11 IU/ml IL-2 and 10 ug/ml peptides. Days 3 and 7 were when half the medium was replaced with IL-2 medium. The assay was immunoSEQ multiplex PCR, and TCRdb's table has in-frame clones only and misses some. The sample includes fewer than 30,000 clones, over 70% seen only once; the top ten take around 30%. As concerns this clone: Antigen: not known.

The receptor was isolated from a human donor who received a COVID-19 vaccine. Material: CD4+ T cells from PBMCs cultured with SARS-CoV-2 spike peptides, obtained before COVID-19 vaccination.

In DNA form, the CDR3 reads TGTGCCATCCACGGACAGGCAAACACTGAAGCTTTCTTT. As protein: CAIHGQANTEAFF. The rearrangement joins TRBV10-3 to TRBJ1-1, with 7 positions matching TRBD1. Unmatched junction bases numbered 5, after V lost 8 bases and J lost 2 bases. From germline, CDR1 is ENHRY and CDR2 SYGVKD. The CDR3 runs to 13 residues.